Each of the 29 T cell receptor beta chains below was sequenced from the same sample in a study of blood T cells in healthy people across ages. Primed by a sample-barcoded 5' primer and a J-beta primer mix, a second PCR proceeded for about 7 to 12 cycles. From the 5' RACE reads, TCRdb called clonotypes with MiXCR, one entry per CDR3 protein. The data show hundreds of thousands of distinct CDR3 sequences, 25% to 35% seen once. Specimen: blood. The receptors stem from a woman of 80 years or more in good health.

Many counts were recorded for this clonotype. CDR3 amino acids: CASRQQGRGFSYNEQFF. The CDR3 coding sequence is TGTGCCAGCAGACAACAGGGACGGGGGTTTTCCTACAATGAGCAGTTCTTC. V usage is TRBV12-3 or TRBV12-4 and J usage is TRBJ2-1; possibly TRBD1 or TRBD2 for D (6 bases each). V lost 6 bases and J 1 base, leaving 19 bases between the germline ends. The length of the CDR3 is 17 residues.

This clonotype occurred a few times. A much larger clone differs by one base, so this may be a read error. The rearrangement links TRBV12-3 or TRBV12-4 to TRBJ2-3, with TRBD2 matching 8 bases. Trimming took 5 bases from V and 4 from J; bases not matched to a gene: 8. The CDR3 length is 15 residues. CDR3 region: CASSPQRGSADTQYF. Here the CDR3 DNA reads TGTGCCAGCAGTCCTCAGCGGGGGAGCGCAGATACGCAGTATTTT.

This clonotype showed up many times. The CDR3: CASKLAGGYEQYF. CDR3 coding DNA: TGTGCCAGCAAATTAGCTGGGGGCTACGAGCAGTACTTC. The chain joins TRBV6-2 or TRBV6-3 to TRBJ2-7; D tentatively fits TRBD1 or TRBD2 (5 bases each). Germline CDR1 reads MNHEY; CDR2 reads SVGEGT. This CDR3 is built from 13 residues. V gave up 7 bases and J gave up 3 bases, with 13 bases separating them.

This clonotype was counted between two and nine times. The chain joins TRBV15 to TRBJ2-3; D possibly corresponds to TRBD1 (6 bases). CDR1 is LNHNV, CDR2 YYDKDF, per germline (reference sequence). CDR3 length: 14 residues. V was cut by 3 bases and J by 2 bases, with 9 bases left in between. This CDR3 reads CATSRTGTTDTQYF. The CDR3 nucleotides are TGTGCCACCAGCAGGACAGGAACCACAGATACGCAGTATTTT.

The table lists this clonotype with a few counts. CDR3 sequence: CASSSGQGSGELFF. Here the CDR3 DNA reads TGTGCCAGCAGTTCGGGACAGGGGTCCGGGGAGCTGTTTTTT. The chain links TRBV6-5 to TRBJ2-2; TRBD1 agrees at 10 bases. The V gene's germline CDR1 is MNHEY and CDR2 SVGAGI. This CDR3 has 14 residues. The junction had 2 bases not matched to a gene; V was cut back by 4 bases and J by 6 bases.

For this clonotype: A single base separates this from a much larger clone, so it may be a read error. J is TRBJ2-5 and V is TRBV12-3 or TRBV12-4; D is uncertain. The CDR3 runs 14 residues. The CDR3 bases are TGTGCCAGCAGTTTCTGGTCGAACCAAAAGACCCAGTACTTC. It is translated as CASSFWSNQKTQYF.

This clonotype occurred many times. J is TRBJ1-2 and V is TRBV25-1; maybe TRBD1 (5 bases). The V gene lost 1 base and the J gene lost 3 bases, with 12 bases spanning the gap. The V gene's germline CDR1 is MGHDK and CDR2 SYGVNS. The CDR3 extends over 15 amino acids. CDR3: CASSELTGLDYGYTF. DNA for the CDR3: TGTGCCAGCAGTGAATTAACGGGGCTCGACTATGGCTACACCTTC.

In the case of this clonotype: A much larger clone lies a single base off, so this may be a read error. The chain has TRBV20-1 and TRBJ2-1; 7 nucleotides align to TRBD2. Per the germline V gene, CDR1 is DFQATT and CDR2 is SNEGSKA (reference sequence). The CDR3 is 17 amino acids. The DNA of the CDR3 is TGCAGTACTAGAGTCTCCGGGGGGACTGACTCCCACAATGAGCAGTTCTTC. Protein sequence: CSTRVSGGTDSHNEQFF.

This clonotype was found many times. This chain uses TRBV5-1 with TRBJ2-2; D is unclear. The CDR3 contains 14 residues. Germline V gene data show CDR1 as SGHRS and CDR2 as YFSETQ. V was pared by 5 bases and J by 0 bases, with 8 bases between. The CDR3 sequence: CASRDPANTGELFF. DNA for the CDR3: TGCGCCAGCAGGGACCCCGCGAACACCGGGGAGCTGTTTTTT. The variable domain in full, completed from reference TRBV5-1 and TRBJ2-2, reads KAGVTQTPRYLIKTRGQQVTLSCSPISGHRSVSWYQQTPGQGLQFLFEYFSETQRNKGNFPGRFSGRQFSNSRSEMNVSTLELGDSALYLCASRDPANTGELFFGEGSRLTVL.

Note on this clonotype: A much bigger clone sits one base away, suggesting this may be a read error. The J gene is TRBJ2-6, the V gene TRBV6-2 or TRBV6-3; TRBD1 agrees at 7 bases. Germline CDR1 and CDR2: MNHEY and SVGEGT. This CDR3 is 15 amino acids long. The CDR3: CASRQGGAGANALTF. CDR3 DNA: TGTGCCAGCAGACAAGGGGGCGCTGGGGCCAACGCCCTGACTTTC.

This clonotype has a handful of counts. J is TRBJ2-7 and V is TRBV20-1, with 11 bases aligning to TRBD2. Germline CDR1 DFQATT, CDR2 SNEGSKA (reference sequence). The CDR3 is 14 amino acids. With 7 bases clipped from V and 0 bases from J, the junction kept 5 bases outside the gene matches. The CDR3 DNA sequence: TGCAGTGGGAAGACTAGCGGGGACTCCTACGAGCAGTACTTC. Encoded protein: CSGKTSGDSYEQYF.

Details on this clonotype: A much bigger clone sits one base away, suggesting this may be a read error. The rearrangement joins TRBV6-5 to TRBJ1-1, with D possibly matching TRBD1 (5 bases). The germline V gene has CDR1 MNHEY and CDR2 SVGAGI. The CDR3 is 15 residues long. V lost 0 bases, J lost 1 base, and 9 bases lay in between. CDR3 DNA: TGTGCCAGCAGTTACTCGGGGGGTACGAACACTGAAGCTTTCTTT. It encodes CASSYSGGTNTEAFF.

This clonotype has just a few counts. At one end, the junction sequence differs from germline, possibly due to a read error. The chain employs TRBV27 and TRBJ2-4, with 8 nucleotides matching TRBD1. This CDR3 is 16 amino acids long. The germline V gene has CDR1 MNHEY and CDR2 SMNVEV (reference sequence). This CDR3 is CANSLRTGMTKNIQYF. The CDR3 DNA reads as TGTGCCAACAGTTTGCGGACAGGGATGACCAAAAACATTCAGTACTTC.

This clonotype was recorded many times. This chain links TRBV24-1 with TRBJ2-5, with no clear D. V was cut by 3 bases and J by 5 bases, with 15 bases left in between. Per germline, CDR1 KGHDR and CDR2 SFDVKD. The CDR3 contains 15 residues. The CDR3 region is CATSDPSALQETQYF. CDR3 nucleotide sequence: TGTGCCACCAGTGATCCGAGTGCCTTACAGGAGACCCAGTACTTC.

The chain joins TRBV30 to TRBJ2-7, with 7 bases aligning to TRBD1. The CDR3 covers 14 residues. V dropped 4 bases and J dropped 4; count of bases not matched to a gene: 10. The germline gives CDR1 GTSNPN, CDR2 SVGIG (reference sequence). Written as DNA, the CDR3 is TGTGCCTGGAATGTACAGGGGAATGGGTACGAGCAGTACTTC. Residues: CAWNVQGNGYEQYF.

Regarding this clonotype: A much larger clone differs from this one at a single base, so this may be a read error. The J gene is TRBJ2-6, the V gene TRBV7-9; D perhaps matches TRBD1 (6 bases). Germline V gene lookup returns CDR1 SEHNR and CDR2 FQNEAQ (reference sequence). There are 15 residues in the CDR3. CDR3 bases: TGTGCCAGCAGCTTAGACAGGGTTAGGGCCGACGTCCTGACTTTC. Translated: CASSLDRVRADVLTF.

With respect to this clonotype: A much larger clone is a single base away; this may be a read error. The gene calls are TRBV3-1 and TRBJ2-3; D is possibly TRBD1 (5 bases). This CDR3 region has 14 residues. Germline loops: CDR1 LGHDT, CDR2 YNNKEL (reference sequence). Trimming cost V 2 bases and J 4 bases, with 10 bases left between them. The CDR3 sequence: CASSQNLGADTQYF. Written as DNA, the CDR3 is TGTGCCAGCAGCCAAAACCTAGGGGCAGATACGCAGTATTTT.

This clonotype was seen once. Possible read error: a much larger clone is one base away. The J gene is TRBJ1-1, the V gene TRBV20-1; D is undetermined. Germline V CDR1 and CDR2: DFQATT, SNEGSKA (reference sequence). This CDR3 contains 15 residues. As DNA, the CDR3 is TGCAGTGCGCAAAATTTTCGTCGGTGGGAAACTGGAGCTTTCTTT. Protein product: CSAQNFRRWETGAFF.

This clonotype was found many times. The CDR3 region is CSVAGYNQPQHF. The CDR3 DNA is TGCAGCGTTGCCGGGTACAATCAGCCCCAGCATTTT. V is TRBV29-1 and J is TRBJ1-5; no reliable D call. CDR3 length: 12 residues. Germline V gives CDR1 SQVTM, CDR2 ANQGSEA. Deletions cut 4 bases from V and 3 bases from J, with 7 bases between.

The rearrangement links TRBV20-1 to TRBJ2-1, with 7 bases identical to TRBD1. Trimming cost V 1 base and J 10 bases; bases outside gene matches: 4. The V gene's germline CDR1 is DFQATT and CDR2 SNEGSKA (reference sequence). CDR3 size: 12 residues. The CDR3 DNA reads as TGCAGTGCTAGAGGCAGGGGGAGCGAGCAGTTCTTC. Translating gives CSARGRGSEQFF.

This clonotype was found many times. The chain employs TRBV7-2 and TRBJ1-2, with 7 bases lining up with TRBD1. Trimming took 5 bases from V and 11 from J; bases not matched to a gene: 32. Germline V gives CDR1 SGHTA, CDR2 FQGNSA. This CDR3 has 20 residues. The CDR3 DNA follows: TGTGCCAGCAGCCCCGAGACAGGGTTAAGGGCGGGAGGTTTGTCTGTTGGTTACACCTTC. Translation gives CASSPETGLRAGGLSVGYTF. The full variable domain, its missing parts supplied by reference TRBV7-2 and TRBJ1-2, is GAGVSQSPSNKVTEKGKDVELRCDPISGHTALYWYRQSLGQGLEFLIYFQGNSAPDKSGLPSDRFSAERTGGSVSTLTIQRTQQEDSAVYLCASSPETGLRAGGLSVGYTFGSGTRLTVV.

This chain connects TRBV21-1 to TRBJ1-5. TRBV21-1 is deemed a pseudogene. The CDR3 is 12 amino acids. In nucleotides, the CDR3 is TGTGCCAGCTCTGGCACCAATCAGCCCCAGCATTTT. This encodes CASSGTNQPQHF.

This clonotype was seen repeatedly, ten times or more. The V gene is TRBV4-3, the J gene TRBJ2-1; maybe TRBD2 (7 bases). V lost 0 bases to trimming and J lost 2 bases, with 11 bases between them. CDR3 length equals 16 residues. Germline assignment: CDR1 LGHNA and CDR2 YSLEER. This CDR3 reads CASSQDKGGPYNEQFF. The CDR3 bases are TGCGCCAGCAGCCAAGATAAGGGGGGGCCCTACAATGAGCAGTTCTTC.

This clonotype appeared a few times. The rearrangement links TRBV14 to TRBJ2-1; D not certain. Germline V gene lookup returns CDR1 SGHDN and CDR2 FVKESK. Trimming cost V 4 bases and J 14 bases, with 21 bases left between them. CDR3 length equals 14 residues. CDR3 amino acids: CASSPYRASMREFF. The CDR3 coding sequence is TGTGCCAGCAGCCCTTACCGGGCCTCAATGCGAGAGTTCTTC.

The rearrangement uses TRBV30 and TRBJ1-5; D not certain. Trimming pared 3 bases from V and 6 bases from J, leaving 15 bases between. CDR1 GTSNPN and CDR2 SVGIG come from the germline V gene (reference sequence). This CDR3 spans 14 amino acids. In DNA form, the CDR3 reads TGTGCCTGGAGCGCGACCCGAGGGATTCAGCCCCAGCATTTT. Amino acids: CAWSATRGIQPQHF. The variable domain in full, with the rest retrieved from reference TRBV30 and TRBJ1-5, is SQTIHQWPATLVQPVGSPLSLECTVEGTSNPNLYWYRQAAGRGLQLLFYSVGIGQISSEVPQNLSASRPQDRQFILSSKKLLLSDSGFYLCAWSATRGIQPQHFGDGTRLSIL.

The table lists this clonotype with a count of one. The CDR3 reads CAWSLGSNTIYF. In nucleotides, the CDR3 is TGTGCCTGGAGTTTAGGGTCCAACACCATATATTTT. The chain is built from TRBV30 and TRBJ1-3; D is uncertain. CDR1 is GTSNPN, CDR2 SVGIG, per germline (reference sequence). Trimming left V 2 bases short and J 7 bases short, with 9 bases between. The CDR3 is made up of 12 amino acids.

This chain connects TRBV24-1 to TRBJ2-2; 7 bases line up with TRBD1. Germline V CDR1 and CDR2: KGHDR, SFDVKD. J gave up 3 bases and V 2 bases, and 8 bases lay outside the gene matches. There are 17 residues in the CDR3. The CDR3 is CATSDSGPTGYTGELFF. Here the CDR3 DNA reads TGTGCCACCAGTGATTCGGGCCCGACAGGGTACACCGGGGAGCTGTTTTTT.

Worth noting for this clonotype: A much larger clone differs by one base, so this may be a read error. This rearrangement joins TRBV27 to TRBJ1-2; D is perhaps TRBD1 (6 bases). The CDR3 is 13 amino acids. Germline V CDR1 and CDR2: MNHEY, SMNVEV (reference sequence). This chain's CDR3 is CVSSYRTGAGYTF. In nucleotides, the CDR3 is TGTGTCAGCAGTTACAGAACGGGGGCTGGCTACACCTTC.

There are a few counts of this clonotype. Mismatch with germline at one junction end may stem from a read error. V gene TRBV6-2 or TRBV6-3 combines with J gene TRBJ1-2, with 8 nucleotides matching TRBD1. The CDR3 spans 13 residues. Germline loops: CDR1 MNHEY, CDR2 SVGEGT. CDR3 in DNA: TGTGTCAGCAGCTCGGACAGGGTATCTGGCTACACCTTC. It codes for CVSSSDRVSGYTF.